This T cell receptor beta chain was found in a study of control samples from healthy donors and cancer patients. The V gene's germline CDR1 is SGHTS and CDR2 YDEGEE. Trimming left V 2 bases short and J 3 bases short, with 10 bases between. The CDR3 is 14 residues long. This clone was seen a few times. Only in-frame clones appear in the TCRdb table, and some are missing; sequencing was by immunoSEQ multiplex PCR. The profile shows about 120,000 clones, approximately 87% of them singletons. The TCR sequence derives from a man younger than 40 in good health. The chain combines TRBV5-8 with TRBJ2-3; tentative D call: TRBD1 (6 bases). The sample consisted of blood. The CDR3 sequence: CASSFYRVTDTQYF. CDR3 DNA: TGTGCCAGCAGCTTTTACAGGGTAACAGATACGCAGTATTTT. Supplemented by reference TRBV5-8 and TRBJ2-3, the full variable domain reads EAGVTQSPTHLIKTRGQQATLRCSPISGHTSVYWYQQALGLGLQFLLWYDEGEERNRGNFPPRFSGRQFPNYSSELNVNALELEDSALYLCASSFYRVTDTQYFGPGTRLTVL.